The T cell receptor (beta chain) described here comes from a study of cytomegalovirus exposure and HLA in healthy donors. For the study at large: The 100 to 150 validation repertoires matched the 650 to 850 first-cohort repertoires in platform, a later analysis reported. General study results and limits: Reports indicated that the classifier achieved high specificity and sensitivity in diagnosing cytomegalovirus status.

With respect to this clone: The antigen remains unidentified.

The junction had 15 bases not matched to a gene; V was cut back by 4 bases and J by 10 bases. This CDR3 has 16 amino acids. CDR1 and CDR2 from the germline V gene are SNHLY and FYNNEI. The study drew the donors from its approximately 110-subject validation cohort, separate from the approximately 670-subject first cohort. Using immunoSEQ multiplex PCR, the repertoire was profiled, and TCRdb retains in-frame clones only, with some absent. The sample has 150,000 to 250,000 clones, roughly 81% seen once; the top ten hold about 1.2%. The sequencing sample was made of PBMCs. J is TRBJ2-7 and V is TRBV2; the match to TRBD2 covers 11 bases. This receptor was identified in a woman in her 30s in good health and CMV-seronegative. CDR3 protein: CASSGASGGIFILQYF. In DNA, the CDR3 is TGTGCCAGCAGTGGGGCTAGCGGGGGGATTTTTATATTACAGTACTTC.